This T cell receptor beta chain appears in the sequencing data of a study of shared clonotypes between healthy human individuals (dated by TCRdb to the early 2020s). Notes on the research overall: Two women and a few men aged 18 to 49 years were included in the cohort. Blood TCR repertoires of 5 or 6 healthy adults were deeply sequenced to estimate repertoire size and the extent of clonotype sharing between individuals. Each donor's leukapheresis produced roughly between roughly 0.85 and 10 billion PBMCs. For each donor, CD4 naive and CD4 memory were each given three plates, CD8 naive was given two plates, and CD8 memory was given one plate. Libraries were prepared and TCR repertoires were sequenced by different laboratories using diverse techniques, in order to increase sequencing depth and limit assay-specific biases. Summary of the overall study and its limitations: Incomplete sequencing was indicated by rarefaction of sorted-subset datasets, despite the large sequencing depth. Across a few donors, 5% to 6% of naive CD4, roughly 3.5% of naive CD8, under 2.5% of memory CD4, and 0.4% to 0.45% of memory CD8 clonotypes were shared. The small number of donors limited the genetic and exposure-history diversity represented. Higher generation probabilities were observed for clonotypes shared by all four sorted-subset donors than for non-shared clonotypes. Pairwise subsampling indicated that sequencing depth was expected to affect the degree of clonotype sharing among donors. Larger estimated clonotype richness was generally found for naive subsets than for memory subsets. Sampling was limited to blood, and TCR repertoires in tissue likely differ from TCR repertoires in blood.

CD8 naive samples were CD45RO-negative cells positively selected for CCR7, giving a CD45RA+CCR7+ population that excluded TemRA cells. Donors were healthy HIV-negative adults with no recently reported acute infections or vaccinations. Only Caucasian adults living in Nashville, Tennessee, USA were represented among the donors. Blood was collected by leukapheresis, and PBMCs were isolated by Ficoll-Histopaque density gradient centrifugation and then cryopreserved in liquid nitrogen vapor phase. Analytical flow cytometry was used to check the purity and quantity of every magnetically sorted T cell population. From each sorted fraction, genomic DNA was isolated and quantified by UV absorbance on a Nanodrop 2000c. TCR CDR3 regions were amplified from genomic DNA by multiplex PCR using the deep immunoSEQ assay. Extracted genomic DNA from each cell subset was spread evenly across all wells of several immunoSEQ 96-well plates, with each plate serving as a replicate. For sorted subsets, each replicate PCR was loaded with 200 ng genomic DNA, equivalent to roughly 30,000 T cell genomes. Purified libraries were quantified with a Qubit 3.0 fluorometer, sized on a Bioanalyzer 2100, and re-quantified with the KAPA Library Quantification kit. Every immunoSEQ 96-well plate was sequenced on a dedicated single-read 150-cycle Illumina NextSeq 550 flow cell. Turning to the authors' computational methods: Because the immunoSEQ output included only junctional sequences and no quality scores, the filtering could not be the same as the filtering used for full-length reads. To assign V/J genes and CDR3, sequences were annotated using PyIR, a Python wrapper for IgBLAST v1.9, with IMGT germline references. Reads were filtered out if the reads had weak V/J assignments (E-value above 1e-6), no CDR3, stop codons, out-of-frame junctions, or ambiguous translated residues. V3J clonotypes were defined as sequences sharing an identical inferred V gene, J gene, and CDR3 amino acid sequence. Percentage overlap between repertoires was calculated by dividing the number of shared unique clonotypes by the size of the smaller repertoire. RTK rarefaction, the Chao1 estimator, and Recon v2.1 estimates of unobserved clonotypes were used to assess repertoire richness. Generation probabilities for all TCRbeta clonotypes obtained by the gDNA method from a handful of donors were computed using OLGA. What TCRdb holds here is the immuneACCESS table cut down to in-frame rearrangements. Part of the clones is not present; checked against another copy, under half of the missing clones reflect an unresolved V gene, and the others are unexplained. The V and J calls and clone size come from that table; D and trimming were worked out from the DNA. The sample table lists around 2,000,000 clones, more than 85% of them with a count of one. The ten most abundant clones make up 1.5% to 2% of the sample.

Note on this clone: It has no known antigen specificity. Base quality data are lacking; no much larger clone is found one base away.

Trimming at the junction amounts to 1 base on V and 8 bases on J, and the germline ends lie 13 bases apart. Reading from cysteine to phenylalanine, the CDR3 counts 14 amino acids. Only the CDR3 region is kept as DNA, spanning 42 bases read in frame from base 1. CDR1 SGDLS and CDR2 YYNGEE were looked up in the germline V gene. Sequenced: naive CD8+ T cells from PBMCs. What the cell subset or site label conveys for this sample: CD45RA+CCR7+. The receptor chain draws on TRBV9 and TRBJ2-1, with no confident D gene call. The sequence was obtained from a man in his late teens or twenties in good health. Some clones in this sample may be carry-over from other donors' samples. CDR3 loop: CASSVSALLHEQFF. The nucleotides are TGTGCCAGCAGCGTAAGCGCCCTACTCCATGAGCAGTTCTTC.